This T cell receptor (beta chain) came from a study of tumor T cells in aggressive B-cell lymphoma. The V gene lost 1 base and the J gene lost 0 bases, with 13 bases spanning the gap. The CDR3 covers 15 residues. CDR1 and CDR2 from the germline V gene are GTSNPN and SVGIG (reference sequence). Produced via immunoSEQ multiplex PCR; TCRdb's table is partial and in-frame only. The sample lists a few thousand clones; roughly 94% were seen once. The sample consisted of tumor tissue. The clonotype was recovered from an adult with diffuse large B cell lymphoma. J is TRBJ2-7 and V is TRBV30; perhaps TRBD1 as D (6 bases). Written as DNA, the CDR3 is TGTGCCTGGAGTGGGGGTCAGGGGAGCTCCTACGAGCAGTACTTC. It yields the protein CAWSGGQGSSYEQYF.